Listed below are T cell receptor beta chains from one sample, sequenced in a study of CXCR3-negative and CXCR3-positive naive CD8 T cells. TCRdb re-called the 5' RACE reads and shows each CDR3 protein once, DNA omitted. The sample has about 43,000 distinct CDR3 sequences; the top ten hold about 15%. The sequencing input was memory CD8+ T cells from blood. The receptor source for this set is a human donor in good health. Some clones in this sample may be carry-over from other donors' samples. The CDR3 runs from the conserved cysteine through the conserved F or W. Fields, in order: J gene, V gene, CDR3 protein.

>TRBJ2-7|TRBV6-5
CASSYGAGGLDEQYF
>TRBJ2-1|TRBV10-3
CAISEGTGIIEQFF
>TRBJ1-5|TRBV28
CASTLWLGGNQPQHF
>TRBJ2-7|TRBV28
CASSPQDGTVSYEQYF
>TRBJ2-7|TRBV14
CASSQAGLANEQYF
>TRBJ2-3|TRBV19
CASSKGIMDTQYF
>TRBJ2-1|TRBV29-1
CSVDMGFDNEQFF
>TRBJ2-2|TRBV5-1
CASSLDRGENTGELFF
>TRBJ2-1|TRBV14
CASSQDLHNEQFF
>TRBJ2-1|TRBV9
CASSVATTNEQFF
>TRBJ2-1|TRBV5-1
CASHVSNEQFF
>TRBJ1-1|TRBV3-2
CASSQARALGTEVFF
>TRBJ1-2|TRBV6-2/TRBV6-3
CASSTDRGENYGYTF
>TRBJ2-2|TRBV2
CASSGLAGSTGELFF
>TRBJ2-7|TRBV6-2/TRBV6-3
CASSYSLAGAYEQYF
>TRBJ2-3|TRBV2
CASSPPRVRALYTDTQYF
>TRBJ1-5|TRBV28
CASTPRPAGQPQHF
>TRBJ2-1|TRBV9
CASSILGGSSYNEQFF
>TRBJ2-1|TRBV7-3
CASKEGLGVNEQFF
>TRBJ1-2|TRBV29-1
CSVGRGDGYTF
>TRBJ2-1|TRBV5-1
CASAGGHAMDEQFF
>TRBJ2-5|TRBV6-5
CASSYSPIGGETQYF
>TRBJ1-3|TRBV4-1
CASSQGQGSNTIYF
>TRBJ2-7|TRBV29-1
CSADLAGGGEQYF
>TRBJ2-5|TRBV10-3
CAISEEGEQETQYF
>TRBJ2-1|TRBV4-1
CASSRPTGNVDNEQFF
>TRBJ2-1|TRBV2
CATHAGTSVYNEQFF
>TRBJ2-2|TRBV9
CASRNPGSGRPNTGELFF
>TRBJ2-2|TRBV28
CASTGFYTGELFF
>TRBJ2-7|TRBV10-1
CASSEDTYEQYF
>TRBJ1-6|TRBV27
CASSRRQGNSPLHF
>TRBJ2-3|TRBV6-1
CASSDSFALTDTQYF
>TRBJ1-2|TRBV7-2
CASSLDRGRVDGYTF
>TRBJ2-3|TRBV6-2/TRBV6-3
CASSLTSGGTDTQYF
>TRBJ1-5|TRBV4-1
CASSQGGPGQPQHF